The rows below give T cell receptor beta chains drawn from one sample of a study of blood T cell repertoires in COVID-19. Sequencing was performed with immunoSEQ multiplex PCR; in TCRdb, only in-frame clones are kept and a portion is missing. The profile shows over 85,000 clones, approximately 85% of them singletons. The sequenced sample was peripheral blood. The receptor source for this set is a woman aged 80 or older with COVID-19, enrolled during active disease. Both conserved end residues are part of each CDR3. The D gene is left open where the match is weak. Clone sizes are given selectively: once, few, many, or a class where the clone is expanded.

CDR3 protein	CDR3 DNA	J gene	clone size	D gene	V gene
CASSQAGVGNQPQHF	TGCGCCAGCAGCCAAGCAGGGGTCGGCAATCAGCCCCAGCATTTT	TRBJ1-5	-	-	TRBV4-1
CASPQSRGQWYSYEQYF	TGCGCCAGCCCCCAATCCAGGGGACAATGGTACTCCTACGAGCAGTACTTC	TRBJ2-7	-	-	TRBV10-1
CASRAGDYNQPQHF	TGTGCCAGCAGGGCGGGGGACTATAATCAGCCCCAGCATTTT	TRBJ1-5	-	-	TRBV27
CVAISGREPLPYEQYF	TGTGTCGCCATCTCTGGGCGGGAGCCCCTTCCCTACGAGCAGTACTTC	TRBJ2-7	-	TRBD2	TRBV7-2
CASSPLGGAQETQYF	TGTGCCAGCTCACCCCTCGGTGGGGCTCAAGAGACCCAGTACTTC	TRBJ2-5	-	-	TRBV18
CASSGGLGAYEQYF	TGTGCCAGCTCAGGGGGACTGGGGGCCTACGAGCAGTACTTC	TRBJ2-7	once	-	TRBV18
CASSPRSDAAGTQYF	TGTGCCAGCTCACCACGTTCGGATGCGGCCGGTACGCAGTATTTT	TRBJ2-3	-	-	TRBV18
CASAAGASSYNEQFF	TGTGCCAGCGCGGCGGGGGCTAGCTCCTACAATGAGCAGTTCTTC	TRBJ2-1	-	-	TRBV9
CATRDKNKETQYF	TGTGCCACTCGGGACAAAAACAAAGAGACCCAGTACTTC	TRBJ2-5	once	-	TRBV24-1
CAGQGGADTQYF	TGTGCCGGACAGGGGGGCGCAGATACGCAGTATTTT	TRBJ2-3	few	TRBD1	TRBV2
CASSRQGKESSYTF	TGTGCCAGCAGCCGACAGGGGAAAGAGAGTAGCTACACCTTC	TRBJ1-2	-	TRBD1	TRBV7-9
CASSQVGTGDMANQPQHF	TGTGCCAGCAGCCAAGTCGGGACAGGGGACATGGCAAATCAGCCCCAGCATTTT	TRBJ1-5	-	TRBD1	TRBV4-2
CASSYTTPETQYF	TGTGCCAGCAGTTACACCACACCGGAGACCCAGTACTTC	TRBJ2-5	-	-	TRBV6-6
CASSSTLDRFSNQPQHF	TGTGCCAGCAGCTCCACACTAGACAGGTTTAGCAATCAGCCCCAGCATTTT	TRBJ1-5	-	-	TRBV27
CASSEGRAGLEQYF	TGTGCCAGCAGTGAAGGCAGGGCTGGGCTCGAGCAGTACTTC	TRBJ2-7	-	-	TRBV2
CASSGGQLNTEAFF	TGTGCCAGTAGCGGGGGACAGCTGAACACTGAAGCTTTCTTT	TRBJ1-1	-	TRBD1	TRBV19
CASRGQTYGYTF	TGTGCCAGCAGGGGACAGACCTATGGCTACACCTTC	TRBJ1-2	-	TRBD1	TRBV28
CASSVGGTANYGYTF	TGTGCCAGCAGTGTAGGAGGGACGGCTAACTATGGCTACACCTTC	TRBJ1-2	-	-	TRBV2
CASSQDRGGESTDTQYF	TGTGCCAGCAGCCAGGATCGTGGGGGGGAAAGCACAGATACGCAGTATTTT	TRBJ2-3	-	TRBD2	TRBV3-1/TRBV3-2
CASTPGQLYGYTF	TGTGCCAGCACCCCGGGACAGCTTTATGGCTACACCTTC	TRBJ1-2	-	TRBD1	TRBV6-5
CASSQAARGKNEQFF	TGTGCCAGCAGCCAAGCGGCCAGGGGGAAGAATGAGCAGTTCTTC	TRBJ2-1	-	TRBD1	TRBV14
CASSLARVGTGELFF	TGCGCCAGCAGCTTGGCCAGGGTCGGGACCGGGGAGCTGTTTTTT	TRBJ2-2	-	-	TRBV5-1
CASSVRAQHF	TGTGCCAGCAGTGTCCGAGCCCAGCATTTT	TRBJ1-5	-	-	TRBV6-4
CAWSVQGTGGGYTF	TGTGCCTGGAGTGTACAGGGCACAGGTGGTGGCTACACCTTC	TRBJ1-2	-	-	TRBV30